This T cell receptor beta chain was retrieved from a study of blood T cell repertoires in COVID-19. Study details: The study drew acute and convalescent COVID-19 samples from the United States, Italy and Spain. PBMCs, B-cell-depleted T cells, or T cells provided the cDNA or gDNA that made up the material.

Unmatched junction bases numbered 7, after V lost 10 bases and J lost 0 bases. The germline V gene encodes CDR1 ENHRY and CDR2 SYGVKD. The length of the CDR3 is 15 residues. In the authors' workflow: The authors estimated nucleated cell counts from reference gene primer amplification. The assay was immunoSEQ multiplex PCR, and TCRdb's table has in-frame clones only and misses some. From that table come the V and J calls and clone size; the DNA was used to work out D and trimming. Of some 310,000 clones listed, roughly 91% are singletons. The sample taken for sequencing was peripheral blood. The sequence derives from a man aged 45-65 years with active or convalescent COVID-19. V and J are TRBV10-3 and TRBJ1-5; 9 nucleotides align to TRBD1. CDR3 region: CATRTGENSNQPQHF. CDR3 nucleotide sequence: TGTGCCACCCGGACAGGGGAAAATAGCAATCAGCCCCAGCATTTT.